These 3 T cell receptor beta chains originate from one sample sequenced in a study of OX40 agonist ivuxolimab in advanced cancers. Library construction relied on the immunoSEQ multiplex PCR assay. Entries here come from immuneACCESS through TCRdb and include only in-frame sequences with V and J called. Some clones fail to appear in such tables; in the studies checked, an unresolved V gene covers under half of the shortfall, and the cause of the remainder is unknown. Here the sample has about 69,000 clones; 84% occur a single time. 7.5% to 9% of the sample comes from the top ten. This specimen was CD4+ or CD8+ T cells sorted from blood, taken in a trial of the OX40 agonist ivuxolimab. The receptors were sampled from an adult with an advanced solid tumor such as melanoma, head and neck, liver or kidney cancer.

This chain uses TRBV10-2 with TRBJ2-3, with no clear D. The CDR3 is 14 residues long. Trimming removed 3 bases at V and 6 bases at J, with 13 bases between. Germline loops: CDR1 WSHSY, CDR2 SAAADI. CDR3 protein: CASSDPGSPDTQYF. CDR3 nucleotides: TGCGCCAGCAGTGACCCAGGATCCCCGGATACGCAGTATTTT.

The J gene is TRBJ1-4, the V gene TRBV4-2, with D possibly matching TRBD1 (6 bases). Trimming cost V 0 bases and J 5 bases, with 19 bases left between them. Germline CDR1 LGHNA, CDR2 YNFKEQ. The CDR3 runs to 18 residues. The CDR3 DNA follows: TGTGCCAGCAGCCAAGATGCACAGGGAAGGTTTGTGAATGAAAAACTGTTTTTT. This codes for CASSQDAQGRFVNEKLFF.

The V and J genes are TRBV19 and TRBJ2-2, with 8 bases matching TRBD1. This CDR3 spans 17 amino acids. Germline CDR1 and CDR2: LNHDA and SQIVND (reference sequence). V gave up 4 bases and J gave up 9 bases; unmatched junction bases: 16. The CDR3 loop reads CASSRLRTGKDYRELFF. The CDR3 nucleotides read TGTGCCAGTAGTAGGTTGAGGACAGGGAAGGATTACAGGGAGCTGTTTTTT.